Given below is one T cell receptor (beta chain) in context. Germline values: CDR1 SNHLY, CDR2 FYNNEI. The V end lost 3 bases, the J end lost 0 bases, and 14 bases lay between the germline ends. The CDR3 spans 16 residues. Using immunoSEQ multiplex PCR, the repertoire was profiled, and TCRdb retains in-frame clones only, with some absent. The sample has 300,000 to 400,000 clones, 70% to 90% seen once. The data belong to a study of blood T cell repertoires in COVID-19. The sequence was obtained from a woman aged 25 to 39 with acute COVID-19. The sequencing sample was made of PBMCs or T cells enriched from blood (not recorded which). The J gene is TRBJ1-1, the V gene TRBV2, with a weak D call TRBD1 (5 bases). The CDR3 nucleotides read TGTGCCAGCAGTGATGGGCAGGGAAGCTTGAACACTGAAGCTTTCTTT. Its translation: CASSDGQGSLNTEAFF.